This T cell receptor beta chain was captured in a study of CD8+ T cells in alopecia areata. RNA was extracted and reverse transcribed into cDNA as the sequencing template. Libraries were prepared by immunoSEQ multiplex PCR; TCRdb keeps only in-frame clonotypes and omits some of them. The sample includes about 150,000 clones, around 62% of them seen just once. It was from PBMCs that CD4+ and CD8+ T cells were sorted. The study, taken as a whole, reports: Normal skin's resident alphabeta T cells are also sequenced in scalp samples. Alopecia totalis/universalis scalp especially showed more expanded CD8+ clones than normal scalp.

As regards this clone: What it binds is unknown.

Germline CDR1 is DFQATT and CDR2 is SNEGSKA (reference sequence). This CDR3 is built from 11 residues. The receptor's source is a human donor in good health. The rearrangement uses TRBV20-1 and TRBJ1-1; no clear D. The sample was CD8+ T cells sorted from blood. The CDR3 coding sequence is TGCAGGGGCATACTGAACACTGAAGCTTTCTTT. Translated, it gives CRGILNTEAFF.